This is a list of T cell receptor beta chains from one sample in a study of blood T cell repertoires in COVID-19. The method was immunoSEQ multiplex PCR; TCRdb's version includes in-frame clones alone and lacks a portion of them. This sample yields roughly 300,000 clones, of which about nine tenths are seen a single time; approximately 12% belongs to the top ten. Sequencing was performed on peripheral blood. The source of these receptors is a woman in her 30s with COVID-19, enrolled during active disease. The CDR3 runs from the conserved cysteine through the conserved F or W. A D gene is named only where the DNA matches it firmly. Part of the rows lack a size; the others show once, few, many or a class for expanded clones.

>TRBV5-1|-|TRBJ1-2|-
CASSLVQDPYGYTF
TGCGCCAGCAGCTTGGTACAGGACCCCTATGGCTACACCTTC
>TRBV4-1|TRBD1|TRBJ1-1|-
CASSHLRTGSGTEAFF
TGCGCCAGCAGCCACCTCCGGACAGGGAGCGGGACTGAAGCTTTCTTT
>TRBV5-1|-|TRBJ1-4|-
CASSLIGEKLFF
TGCGCCAGCAGCTTGATCGGTGAAAAACTGTTTTTT
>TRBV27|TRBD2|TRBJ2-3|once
CASSLGGLAGGQDTQYF
TGTGCCAGCAGTTTAGGTGGACTAGCGGGGGGGCAAGATACGCAGTATTTT
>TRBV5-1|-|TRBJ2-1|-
CASSLEPNNYNEQFF
TGCGCCAGCAGCTTGGAACCGAACAACTACAATGAGCAGTTCTTC
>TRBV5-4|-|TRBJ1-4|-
CASSAYLGDPNEKLFF
TGTGCCAGCAGCGCGTACCTGGGCGACCCTAATGAAAAACTGTTTTTT
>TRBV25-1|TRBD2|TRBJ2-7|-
CASSEASGGYEQYF
TGTGCCAGCAGTGAAGCTAGCGGGGGTTACGAGCAGTACTTC
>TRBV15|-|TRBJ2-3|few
CATGAAHSTDTQYF
TGTGCCACCGGCGCAGCGCATAGCACAGATACGCAGTATTTT
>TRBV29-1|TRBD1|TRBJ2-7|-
CSVDLGQGTYEQYF
TGCAGCGTTGATCTGGGACAGGGGACCTACGAGCAGTACTTC
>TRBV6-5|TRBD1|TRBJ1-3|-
CASKGPQGIDTIYF
TGTGCCAGCAAGGGGCCACAGGGGATTGACACCATATATTTT
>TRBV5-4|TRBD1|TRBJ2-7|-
CASSSPTGGNEQYF
TGTGCCAGCAGCAGCCCGACAGGGGGAAACGAGCAGTACTTC
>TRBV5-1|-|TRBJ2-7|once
CASSLSRETYEQYF
TGCGCCAGCAGCTTATCCCGGGAAACCTACGAGCAGTACTTC
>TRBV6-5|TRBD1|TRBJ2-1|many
CASRDRTGLNEQFF
TGTGCCAGCAGAGATCGGACAGGACTCAATGAGCAGTTCTTC
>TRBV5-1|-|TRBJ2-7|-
CASSLAADPYEQYF
TGCGCCAGCAGCTTGGCGGCGGATCCCTACGAGCAGTACTTC
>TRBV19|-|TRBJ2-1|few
CASRPPLGRGPFNEQFF
TGTGCCAGTAGGCCCCCCCTGGGGCGGGGCCCCTTCAATGAGCAGTTCTTC
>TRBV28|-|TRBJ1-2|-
CASSLTPDRRKYGYTF
TGTGCCAGCAGTTTAACACCCGACAGGCGAAAGTATGGCTACACCTTC
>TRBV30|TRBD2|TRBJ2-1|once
CAWKKRGGFDEQFF
TGTGCCTGGAAAAAGCGCGGGGGGTTCGATGAGCAGTTCTTC
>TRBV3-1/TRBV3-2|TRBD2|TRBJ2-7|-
CASSHVAGVYEQYF
TGTGCCAGCAGCCACGTAGCGGGGGTTTACGAGCAGTACTTC
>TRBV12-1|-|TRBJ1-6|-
CASSFWQDNSPLHF
TGTGCCAGCAGCTTTTGGCAGGATAATTCACCCCTCCACTTT
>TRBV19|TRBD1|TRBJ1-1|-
CASIRQGPMNTEAFF
TGTGCCAGTATCCGACAGGGGCCAATGAACACTGAAGCTTTCTTT
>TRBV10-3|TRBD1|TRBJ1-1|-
CAIRAGGNTEAFF
TGTGCCATCAGAGCAGGGGGTAACACTGAAGCTTTCTTT
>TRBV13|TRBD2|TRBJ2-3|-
CASSPLGTSGSRDTQYF
TGTGCCAGCAGCCCCTTGGGGACTAGCGGCTCTAGAGATACGCAGTATTTT
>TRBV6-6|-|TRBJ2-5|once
CASTRGGETQYF
TGTGCCAGCACGCGGGGTGGCGAGACCCAGTACTTC
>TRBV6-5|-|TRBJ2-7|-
CASMGESFYEQYF
TGTGCCAGCATGGGCGAGAGTTTCTACGAGCAGTACTTC
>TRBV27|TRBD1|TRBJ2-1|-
CASSLTGGEQFF
TGTGCCAGCAGTTTAACAGGGGGCGAGCAGTTCTTC
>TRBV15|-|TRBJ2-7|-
CATSPYYSSPDEQYF
TGTGCCACCAGCCCTTATTACAGTAGTCCCGACGAGCAGTACTTC
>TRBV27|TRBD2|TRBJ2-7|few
CASQEGSGGYEQYF
TGTGCCAGTCAAGAGGGTAGCGGGGGGTACGAGCAGTACTTC
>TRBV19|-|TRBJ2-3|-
CASSIDPTGAWTDTQYF
TGTGCCAGTAGTATAGACCCGACTGGAGCCTGGACAGATACGCAGTATTTT
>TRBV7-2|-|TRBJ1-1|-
CASTLQVNTEAFF
TGTGCCAGCACACTACAGGTGAACACTGAAGCTTTCTTT
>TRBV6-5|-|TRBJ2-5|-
CASSYARSQETQYF
TGTGCCAGCAGTTATGCCCGGTCGCAAGAGACCCAGTACTTC
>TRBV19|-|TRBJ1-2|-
CASSIVGGGNYGYTF
TGTGCCAGTAGTATAGTGGGTGGAGGGAACTATGGCTACACCTTC
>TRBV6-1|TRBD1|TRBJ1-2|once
CASSEKGALGYTF
TGTGCCAGCAGTGAAAAGGGGGCGCTTGGCTACACCTTC
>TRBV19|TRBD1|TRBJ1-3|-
CASSLTGWAAGNTIYF
TGTGCCAGTAGTTTGACAGGGTGGGCTGCTGGAAACACCATATATTTT
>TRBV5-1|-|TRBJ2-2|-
CASSFEGANTGELFF
TGCGCCAGCAGCTTTGAGGGGGCGAACACCGGGGAGCTGTTTTTT
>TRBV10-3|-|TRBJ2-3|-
CAISEDREVDTQYF
TGTGCCATCAGTGAGGACAGGGAGGTAGATACGCAGTATTTT
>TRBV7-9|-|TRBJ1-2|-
CASSPPRENGYTF
TGTGCCAGCAGCCCCCCTCGGGAAAATGGCTACACCTTC
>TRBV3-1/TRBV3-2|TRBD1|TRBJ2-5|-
CASRRQGKETQYF
TGTGCCAGCAGGCGACAGGGAAAAGAGACCCAGTACTTC
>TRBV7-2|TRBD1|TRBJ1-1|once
CASSPDRGLEAFF
TGTGCCAGCAGCCCCGACAGGGGGCTTGAAGCTTTCTTT
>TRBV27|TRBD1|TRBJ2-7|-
CASIAPGQSYEQYF
TGTGCCAGCATCGCCCCGGGACAGAGTTACGAGCAGTACTTC
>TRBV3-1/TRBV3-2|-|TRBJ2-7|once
CASSPGPIYEQYF
TGTGCCAGCAGCCCAGGCCCCATCTACGAGCAGTACTTC
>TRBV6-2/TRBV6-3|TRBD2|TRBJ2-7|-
CASSISGGFYEQYF
TGTGCCAGCAGTATCAGCGGGGGGTTCTACGAGCAGTACTTC
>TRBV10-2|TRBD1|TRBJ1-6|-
CASSEGGPTHF
TGCGCCAGCAGTGAAGGGGGCCCGACCCACTTT
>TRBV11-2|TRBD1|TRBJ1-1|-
CASSFPGTANTEAFF
TGTGCCAGCAGCTTCCCCGGGACAGCGAACACTGAAGCTTTCTTT
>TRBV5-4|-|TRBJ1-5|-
CASRRRVLPQHF
TGTGCCAGCAGGCGCCGTGTCCTGCCCCAGCATTTT
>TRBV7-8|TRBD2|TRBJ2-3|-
CASSPGLAGSATDTQYF
TGTGCCAGCAGCCCGGGACTAGCGGGGTCGGCCACAGATACGCAGTATTTT
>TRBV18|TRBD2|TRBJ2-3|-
CASSPRGGSDTQYF
TGTGCCAGCTCACCTCGGGGGGGATCAGATACGCAGTATTTT
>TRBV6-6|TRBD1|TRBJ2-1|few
CASSRTDRGYNEQFF
TGTGCCAGCAGCCGAACTGACAGGGGATACAATGAGCAGTTCTTC
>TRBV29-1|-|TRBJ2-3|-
CSVEVRRSLSTDTQYF
TGCAGCGTTGAAGTGAGGAGGAGTCTCAGCACAGATACGCAGTATTTT
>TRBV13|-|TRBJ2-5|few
CASSLGRLARQTRGGTQYF
TGTGCCAGCAGCTTAGGGCGTCTAGCGCGCCAAACCCGTGGTGGGACCCAGTACTTC
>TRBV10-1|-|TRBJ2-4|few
CAVQTPVAKNIQYF
TGCGCCGTCCAAACCCCAGTAGCCAAAAACATTCAGTACTTC
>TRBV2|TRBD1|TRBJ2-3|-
CASRPGQGGQADTQYF
TGTGCCAGCAGGCCAGGACAGGGGGGTCAGGCAGATACGCAGTATTTT
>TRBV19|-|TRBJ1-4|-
CASSGPEEEKLFF
TGTGCCAGTAGTGGTCCAGAGGAAGAAAAACTGTTTTTT
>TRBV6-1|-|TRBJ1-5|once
CASSEGPFYSNQPQHF
TGTGCCAGCAGTGAGGGCCCGTTCTATAGCAATCAGCCCCAGCATTTT
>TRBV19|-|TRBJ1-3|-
CASSILLGGLGNTIYF
TGTGCCAGTAGTATTCTCCTTGGGGGACTTGGAAACACCATATATTTT
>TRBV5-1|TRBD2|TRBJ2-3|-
CASSLVSGGRLLESTDTQYF
TGCGCCAGCAGCTTGGTCAGCGGGGGGAGACTACTAGAGAGCACAGATACGCAGTATTTT
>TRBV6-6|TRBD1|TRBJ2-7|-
CASSGRGLPDREGTISYEQYF
TGTGCCAGCAGCGGCCGGGGGCTGCCGGACAGGGAAGGTACCATCTCCTACGAGCAGTACTTC
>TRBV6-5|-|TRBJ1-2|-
CASSYSRGLNYGYTF
TGTGCCAGCAGTTACTCGAGAGGCCTCAACTATGGCTACACCTTC